This TCR beta chain is drawn from a study of cytotoxic CD8 clonotypes in ibrutinib-treated CLL. For the study at large: The study recorded mean values of about 260,000 productive templates and approximately 94,000 productive rearrangements per sample. Study-level findings and limits: Clonality correlated strongly with circulating CD8+ T cells and exceeded age-matched healthy donors at baseline. Contraction or stability on treatment characterized the public clonotypes, which were uncommon.

Regarding this clone: As yet, its antigen is unknown.

Trimming removed 4 bases from V and 2 bases from J; junction bases left unmatched: 14. From germline, CDR1 is SGDLS and CDR2 YYNGEE. This CDR3 spans 20 amino acids. Sequencing was performed with immunoSEQ multiplex PCR; in TCRdb, only in-frame clones are kept and a portion is missing. The table lists over 150,000 clones, over 60% of them singletons. V gene TRBV9 combines with J gene TRBJ2-6; TRBD2 matches at 11 bases. Sequenced material: PBMCs, taken after 24 months of ibrutinib treatment. This TCR was recovered from a human donor with chronic lymphocytic leukemia. The DNA of the CDR3 is TGTGCCAGCAGCCGAGGCCAAGGAGGGGGACTAGCGGCTGGGGCCAACGTCCTGACTTTC. Protein: CASSRGQGGGLAAGANVLTF. The variable domain in full, with the rest retrieved from reference TRBV9 and TRBJ2-6, is DSGVTQTPKHLITATGQRVTLRCSPRSGDLSVYWYQQSLDQGLQFLIQYYNGEERAKGNILERFSAQQFPDLHSELNLSSLELGDSALYFCASSRGQGGGLAAGANVLTFGAGSRLTVL.